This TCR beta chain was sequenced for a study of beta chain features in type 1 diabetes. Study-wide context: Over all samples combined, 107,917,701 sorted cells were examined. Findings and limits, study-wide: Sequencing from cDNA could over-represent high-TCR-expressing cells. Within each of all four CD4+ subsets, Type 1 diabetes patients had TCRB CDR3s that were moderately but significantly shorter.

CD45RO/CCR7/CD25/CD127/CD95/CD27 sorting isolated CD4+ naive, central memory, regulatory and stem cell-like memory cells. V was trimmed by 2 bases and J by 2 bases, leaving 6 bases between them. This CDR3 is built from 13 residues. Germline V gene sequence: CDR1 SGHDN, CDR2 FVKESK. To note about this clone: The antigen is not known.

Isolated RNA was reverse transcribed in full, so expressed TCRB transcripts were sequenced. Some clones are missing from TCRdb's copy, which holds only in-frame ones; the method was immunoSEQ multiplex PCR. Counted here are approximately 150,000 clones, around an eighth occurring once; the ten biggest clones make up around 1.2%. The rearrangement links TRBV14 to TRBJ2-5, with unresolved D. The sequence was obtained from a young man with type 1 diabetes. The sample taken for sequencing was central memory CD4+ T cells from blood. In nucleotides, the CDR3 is TGTGCCAGCAGCCAAAACAGTCAAGAGACCCAGTACTTC. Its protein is CASSQNSQETQYF.